The 21 T cell receptor beta chains below come from one sample, sequenced in a study of T cells in Graves' hyperthyroidism and ophthalmopathy. TCR beta CDR3 region amplification was performed from RNA transcripts. The primer set for the first-round RT-PCR of the TCR CDR3 was HTBI. From the multiplex PCR reads, TCRdb called clonotypes with MiXCR, one entry per CDR3 protein. The data show about 460,000 distinct CDR3 sequences, under 25% seen once. The sample taken for sequencing was blood. The receptors here all came from a woman in her 70s with Graves' ophthalmopathy.

The count of this clonotype is one. The chain employs TRBV6-1 and TRBJ2-7, with TRBD1 matching over 7 bases. This CDR3 comprises 13 residues. The junction had 3 bases not matched to a gene; V was cut back by 6 bases and J by 1 base. In germline, CDR1 is MNHNS, CDR2 SASEGT. CDR3 DNA: TGTGCCAGCAGACAGGGGTTATCCTACGAGCAGTACTTC. The encoded protein is CASRQGLSYEQYF.

This clonotype was recorded a few times. This chain uses TRBV5-1 with TRBJ1-2; 8 bases match TRBD1. V dropped 4 bases and J dropped 3; count of bases not matched to a gene: 8. Germline V gene lookup returns CDR1 SGHRS and CDR2 YFSETQ. The CDR3 consists of 15 residues. This CDR3 is CASSPNRGSDYGYTF. CDR3 bases: TGCGCCAGCAGCCCAAACAGGGGGTCGGACTATGGCTACACCTTC.

This clonotype was seen at least ten times. CDR3 sequence: CASSSTRDSSYNEQFF. Here the CDR3 DNA reads TGTGCCAGCAGTTCTACCCGGGACAGCTCCTACAATGAGCAGTTCTTC. The chain employs TRBV28 and TRBJ2-1; 7 bases map to TRBD1. CDR1 and CDR2 from the germline V gene are MDHEN and SYDVKM. V dropped 4 bases and J dropped 0; count of bases not matched to a gene: 6. The CDR3 totals 16 residues.

This clonotype was counted many times. The V and J genes are TRBV29-1 and TRBJ1-3; a possible D gene is TRBD1 (5 bases). The CDR3 consists of 11 residues. V was shortened by 4 bases and J by 9 bases, with 10 bases between the two germline ends. Germline V CDR1 and CDR2: SQVTM, ANQGSEA. CDR3 residues: CSVGTSGTIYF. The CDR3 DNA reads TGCAGCGTTGGGACAAGCGGCACCATATATTTT.

This clonotype has just a few counts. The gene calls are TRBV25-1 and TRBJ1-2, with a tentative D call TRBD1 (5 bases). Germline-derived CDR1 and CDR2 are MGHDK and SYGVNS. Deletions cut 5 bases from V and 3 bases from J, with 19 bases between. CDR3 length: 16 amino acids. The CDR3 region has the DNA TGTGCCAGCAGTCCCCAGGGCGGGGTTGGTTACTATGGCTACACCTTC. This translates into CASSPQGGVGYYGYTF.

A single count supports this clonotype. The chain links TRBV10-3 to TRBJ1-2; possible D gene TRBD1, 5 bases. Trimming removed 6 bases from V and 8 bases from J, with 19 bases in between. CDR3 length: 14 amino acids. Per the germline V gene, CDR1 is ENHRY and CDR2 is SYGVKD. CDR3 sequence (DNA): TGTGCCATCAGGGAGCCCCGGGCAGGGAGAGGCTACACCTTC. As protein: CAIREPRAGRGYTF.

This clonotype was seen a handful of times. This chain links TRBV19 with TRBJ1-2; TRBD1 matches at 8 bases. The CDR3 is 13 amino acids. Germline values: CDR1 LNHDA, CDR2 SQIVND (reference sequence). V shed 9 bases and J 2 bases; nucleotides not matched to a gene: 5. This chain's CDR3 is CASRGRVNYGYTF. CDR3 DNA: TGTGCCAGCAGGGGGCGTGTGAACTATGGCTACACCTTC. Full variable domain (outside the CDR3, taken from reference TRBV19 and TRBJ1-2): DGGITQSPKYLFRKEGQNVTLSCEQNLNHDAMYWYRQDPGQGLRLIYYSQIVNDFQKGDIAEGYSVSREKKESFPLTVTSAQKNPTAFYLCASRGRVNYGYTFGSGTRLTVV.

This clonotype was observed a handful of times. V gene TRBV20-1 combines with J gene TRBJ2-1, with TRBD2 matching 9 bases. The germline V gene has CDR1 DFQATT and CDR2 SNEGSKA (reference sequence). CDR3 length: 13 residues. Trimming removed 3 bases from V and 8 bases from J; junction bases left unmatched: 5. CDR3 DNA sequence: TGCAGTGCTAGTCTTAGCGGGAGTGATGAGCAGTTCTTC. It encodes CSASLSGSDEQFF.

Only a few counts were recorded for this clonotype. This chain connects TRBV20-1 to TRBJ1-1; TRBD1 aligns across 9 bases. Germline V gene sequence: CDR1 DFQATT, CDR2 SNEGSKA (reference sequence). J gave up 7 bases and V 6 bases, and 9 bases lay outside the gene matches. The CDR3 has 13 amino acids. The CDR3 region has the DNA TGCAGTGCCCGGACAGGGGCCGGAGGTGAAGCTTTCTTT. Its translation: CSARTGAGGEAFF.

In its sample, this clonotype was seen many times. CDR3 sequence reads: CASSTFGADTQYF. The CDR3 DNA reads as TGTGCCAGCAGTACCTTTGGGGCAGATACGCAGTATTTT. The chain employs TRBV12-3 or TRBV12-4 and TRBJ2-3; D unclear. CDR3 length: 13 residues. V lost 5 bases, J lost 4 bases, and 10 bases lay in between.

This clonotype was seen many times. This chain uses TRBV28 with TRBJ1-6; 11 bases match TRBD1. This CDR3 has 15 amino acids. CDR1 is MDHEN, CDR2 SYDVKM, per germline. Trimming took 6 bases from V and 4 from J; bases not matched to a gene: 2. The CDR3 loop is CASSGTGGYNSPLHF. The DNA for the CDR3 is TGTGCCAGCAGCGGGACAGGGGGTTATAATTCACCCCTCCACTTT. Based on the CDR3 plus reference TRBV28 and TRBJ1-6, the full variable domain is DVKVTQSSRYLVKRTGEKVFLECVQDMDHENMFWYRQDPGLGLRLIYFSYDVKMKEKGDIPEGYSVSREKKERFSLILESASTNQTSMYLCASSGTGGYNSPLHFGNGTRLTVT.

V and J are TRBV7-2 and TRBJ2-2, with TRBD2 matching over 13 bases. The V gene's germline CDR1 is SGHTA and CDR2 FQGNSA. Losses at the gene ends were 5 bases for V and 6 bases for J; bases not matched to a gene: 15. The CDR3 extends over 19 amino acids. The CDR3 reads CASSPSVLAGGGRSGELFF. In DNA, the CDR3 is TGTGCCAGCAGCCCTTCCGTACTAGCGGGAGGGGGAAGGTCCGGGGAGCTGTTTTTT.

This clonotype was counted at least ten times. V gene TRBV7-2 combines with J gene TRBJ2-1, with 8 bases lining up with TRBD2. The length of the CDR3 is 19 residues. V was clipped by 5 bases and J by 1 base; unmatched bases: 16. Per germline, CDR1 SGHTA and CDR2 FQGNSA. CDR3 region: CASSPRTSPRARSYNEQFF. For the CDR3, the DNA is TGTGCCAGCAGCCCCCGGACTAGCCCTCGCGCGAGGTCCTACAATGAGCAGTTCTTC.

This clonotype was counted between two and nine times. V gene TRBV20-1 combines with J gene TRBJ1-5, with a weak D call TRBD1 (5 bases). Germline-derived CDR1 and CDR2 are DFQATT and SNEGSKA (reference sequence). Trimming shortened V by 3 bases and J by 3 bases, and 9 bases separated the two germline ends. This CDR3 region has 13 residues. The CDR3 sequence: CSARGGFNQPQHF. For the CDR3, the DNA is TGCAGTGCTAGGGGGGGGTTCAATCAGCCCCAGCATTTT.

This clonotype has a handful of counts. V gene TRBV3-1 combines with J gene TRBJ2-7, with D unresolved. V gave up 0 bases and J gave up 4 bases, with 19 bases separating them. This CDR3 has 17 residues. Germline V gives CDR1 LGHDT, CDR2 YNNKEL (reference sequence). The CDR3 coding sequence is TGTGCCAGCAGCCAAGATTCAGGCAGCCCTCGGACGTACGAGCAGTACTTC. It codes for CASSQDSGSPRTYEQYF.

There are many counts of this clonotype. The CDR3: CASSLRPAGGTEQFF. In DNA, the CDR3 is TGTGCCAGCAGCCTTCGACCAGCAGGTGGCACTGAGCAGTTCTTC. The chain employs TRBV11-2 and TRBJ2-1; D is unclear. This CDR3 contains 15 residues. CDR1 is SGHAT and CDR2 is FQNNGV in the germline V gene. The V and J ends lost 5 bases and 9 bases respectively, with 20 bases between them.

This clonotype came up many times. As DNA, the CDR3 is TGTGCCACCAGCAGACTTGGGGAGCAGTTCTTC. It codes for CATSRLGEQFF. The V call is TRBV15, the J call TRBJ2-1; D gene uncertain. Per germline, CDR1 LNHNV and CDR2 YYDKDF (reference sequence). Trimming pared 2 bases from V and 10 bases from J, leaving 6 bases between. CDR3 length equals 11 residues.

This clonotype was recorded a few times. The chain uses TRBV9 and TRBJ1-6, with D possibly matching TRBD1 (5 bases). The CDR3 has 15 amino acids. Trimming left V 0 bases short and J 7 bases short, with 11 bases between. Germline lookup yields CDR1 SGDLS and CDR2 YYNGEE. The CDR3 loop reads CASSVEQGGNSPLHF. DNA for the CDR3: TGTGCCAGCAGCGTAGAGCAGGGAGGCAATTCACCCCTCCACTTT.

The chain uses TRBV29-1 and TRBJ2-5; no reliable D call. This CDR3 is 12 amino acids long. Trimming took off 7 bases at V and 2 bases at J, with 11 bases between the two ends. Germline V gene data show CDR1 as SQVTM and CDR2 as ANQGSEA. The DNA of the CDR3 is TGCAGCGCCTGGACGCGGCAAGAGACCCAGTACTTC. This translates into CSAWTRQETQYF.

The V call is TRBV28, the J call TRBJ1-5; unclear D gene. The ends were cut back, 6 bases at V and 3 bases at J, with 6 bases in the middle. Germline V gene data show CDR1 as MDHEN and CDR2 as SYDVKM. This CDR3 comprises 12 residues. The CDR3 protein is CASRGFNQPQHF. The CDR3 DNA is TGTGCCAGCAGGGGTTTCAATCAGCCCCAGCATTTT.

This clonotype has a handful of counts. The chain links TRBV3-1 to TRBJ1-1; D unclear. The germline V gene has CDR1 LGHDT and CDR2 YNNKEL (reference sequence). The CDR3 runs to 14 residues. V was clipped by 3 bases and J by 0 bases, with 8 bases between them. The CDR3 is CASSQVGLNTEAFF. CDR3 coding DNA: TGTGCCAGCAGCCAGGTAGGGCTGAACACTGAAGCTTTCTTT.